These T cell receptor beta chains were read from a single sample in a study of T cells in Graves' hyperthyroidism and ophthalmopathy. TCRdb re-derived calls from the multiplex PCR reads in MiXCR, one entry per CDR3 protein. The sample carries around 340,000 distinct CDR3 sequences, about 17% recorded once. Sequencing was done on a sample of blood. These receptors were obtained from a woman aged 25 to 39 with Graves' hyperthyroidism that later progressed to Graves' ophthalmopathy. Each CDR3 is given with its conserved first and last residue. The order of the fields is clone size, V gene, D gene, J gene, CDR3 DNA, CDR3 protein. D genes are given only for firm matches. Some rows mark clone size as missing; the rest say once, few, many or name a class of expanded clone.

>many|TRBV2|-|TRBJ2-7
TGTGCCAGCGCAGGGTATGGATCCTACGAGCAGTACTTC
CASAGYGSYEQYF
>many|TRBV10-3|TRBD1|TRBJ2-7
TGTGCCATCAGTGAGCCCAGGACAGGGGATTCCTACGAGCAGTACTTC
CAISEPRTGDSYEQYF
>few|TRBV4-1|-|TRBJ1-1
TGCGCCAGCAGCCAAGAGGACAGCGTGGTGGGAACTTTCTTT
CASSQEDSVVGTFF
>many|TRBV2|-|TRBJ1-2
TGTGCCAGCAGACGACAGCTAAACTATGGCTACACCTTC
CASRRQLNYGYTF
>many|TRBV30|-|TRBJ1-1
TGTGCCTTAATGGTGTGGGGCCGGGGGGAGAACACTGAAGCTTTCTTT
CALMVWGRGENTEAFF
>few|TRBV19|TRBD2|TRBJ2-1
TGTGCCAGTCATAGCGGGAGGGGCAATGAGCAGTTCTTC
CASHSGRGNEQFF
>many|TRBV29-1|TRBD1|TRBJ2-7
TGCAGCGCGTGGGACAGGGTGACCTACGAGCAGTACTTC
CSAWDRVTYEQYF
>few|TRBV20-1|-|TRBJ2-1
TGCAGTGCTATTTTGGACTCCTCCTACAATGAGCAGTTCTTC
CSAILDSSYNEQFF
>many|TRBV12-3/TRBV12-4|-|TRBJ1-1
TGTGCCAGCAGCCAGGGTGGCCCTGAAGCTTTCTTT
CASSQGGPEAFF
>-|TRBV27|-|TRBJ2-7
TGTGCCAGCAGTACCGGGACCCTCGAGCAGTACTTC
CASSTGTLEQYF
>many|TRBV18|-|TRBJ1-3
TGTGCCAGCTCACCTCCGGGTTCTGGAAACACCATATATTTT
CASSPPGSGNTIYF
>few|TRBV30|-|TRBJ2-3
TGTGCCTGGACCCTCTCCTTTCTTACAGATACGCAGTATTTT
CAWTLSFLTDTQYF
>few|TRBV4-1|-|TRBJ2-7
TGCGCCAGCAGTCGCCAGGCGGTTAGTTTAAACGAGCAGTACTTC
CASSRQAVSLNEQYF
>many|TRBV19|-|TRBJ1-2
TGTGCCAGTAGTTTCGGTAACCATGGCTACACCTTC
CASSFGNHGYTF
>many|TRBV11-3|-|TRBJ2-1
TGTGCCAGCAGCTTTATGGGGGCCTCCTACAATGAGCAGTTCTTC
CASSFMGASYNEQFF